The 19 T cell receptor beta chains reported below all come from one sample, sequenced in a study of OX40 agonist ivuxolimab in advanced cancers. The method was immunoSEQ multiplex PCR; TCRdb's version includes in-frame clones alone and lacks a portion of them. The repertoire consists of under 95,000 clones, with roughly 85% occurring once and the leading ten covering 17%. Sample: CD4+ or CD8+ T cells sorted from blood, taken in a trial of the OX40 agonist ivuxolimab. Receptors originate from an adult with an advanced solid tumor such as melanoma, head and neck, liver or kidney cancer.

The chain links TRBV29-1 to TRBJ2-7, with D possibly being TRBD2 (8 bases). This CDR3 comprises 14 residues. V was clipped by 2 bases and J by 5 bases, with 16 bases between them. The germline V gene encodes CDR1 SQVTM and CDR2 ANQGSEA. CDR3 loop: CSVEISGGGDEQYF. CDR3 coding DNA: TGCAGCGTTGAAATATCGGGAGGGGGCGACGAGCAGTACTTC.

The J gene is TRBJ2-6, the V gene TRBV7-9; no clear D. The CDR3 spans 17 residues. In germline, CDR1 is SEHNR, CDR2 FQNEAQ (reference sequence). V was shortened by 6 bases and J by 0 bases, with 15 bases between the two germline ends. The CDR3 sequence: CASSPVRDNSGANVLTF. The CDR3 DNA reads TGTGCCAGCAGTCCCGTTCGCGACAACTCTGGGGCCAACGTCCTGACTTTC.

The rearrangement joins TRBV6-5 to TRBJ2-7; perhaps TRBD2 as D (5 bases). V was pared by 5 bases and J by 3 bases, with 17 bases between. The CDR3 is 15 residues long. CDR1 and CDR2 (germline): MNHEY, SVGAGI. The CDR3 coding sequence is TGTGCCAGCAGTCCGGGCCCCTCAGGAGGCTACGAGCAGTACTTC. The encoded protein is CASSPGPSGGYEQYF.

The chain uses TRBV20-1 and TRBJ2-7, with unresolved D. Germline assignment: CDR1 DFQATT and CDR2 SNEGSKA (reference sequence). This CDR3 has 11 residues. V was trimmed by 6 bases and J by 4 bases, leaving 10 bases between them. The chain's CDR3 is CSAQLPYEQYF. The CDR3 region has the DNA TGCAGTGCGCAACTCCCATACGAGCAGTACTTC.

Notes on this clone: Being one base from a much bigger clone, this may be a read error. The V call is TRBV28, the J call TRBJ2-7; 8 bases line up with TRBD1. The CDR3 length is 17 residues. V was clipped by 3 bases and J by 2 bases; unmatched bases: 12. CDR1 and CDR2 (germline): MDHEN, SYDVKM. Here the CDR3 reads CASSFFGQGGSTYEQYF. The CDR3 DNA sequence: TGTGCCAGCAGTTTTTTCGGACAGGGAGGATCCACCTACGAGCAGTACTTC.

CDR3 sequence reads: CASSPPYEQYF. Written as DNA, the CDR3 is TGTGCCAGCTCACCACCATACGAGCAGTACTTC. The genes are TRBV18 and TRBJ2-5; D not certain. The J call is in doubt because the DNA end fits TRBJ2-7 better. The CDR3 has 11 residues. Germline assignment: CDR1 KGHSH and CDR2 LQKENI.

This clone appeared once. The chain couples TRBV5-8 to TRBJ2-7; D call uncertain. CDR1 SGHTS and CDR2 YDEGEE come from the germline V gene. V shed 0 bases and J shed 10 bases, with 11 bases lying between them. The CDR3 totals 12 residues. CDR3 DNA sequence: TGTGCCAGCAGCTTGGCTGACCTCCACCAGTACTTC. Its translation: CASSLADLHQYF.

The V call is TRBV6-5, the J call TRBJ2-7; weak D call: TRBD1 (5 bases). Trimming shortened V by 6 bases and J by 2 bases, and 8 bases separated the two germline ends. Germline values: CDR1 MNHEY, CDR2 SVGAGI. CDR3 size: 12 residues. CDR3 nucleotides: TGTGCCAGCAGGGACATCACCTACGAGCAGTACTTC. This codes for CASRDITYEQYF.

This clone turned up a few times. This chain uses TRBV29-1 with TRBJ1-1; 9 nucleotides agree with TRBD1. The length of the CDR3 is 14 residues. The V gene end was trimmed by 6 bases and the J gene end by 7 bases; junction bases not matched to a gene: 12. Looked up from germline, CDR1 is SQVTM and CDR2 is ANQGSEA. CDR3 DNA sequence: TGCAGCGTCGCCCGGATGGGACAGGGAAGTGAAGCTTTCTTT. Its protein is CSVARMGQGSEAFF.

The J gene is TRBJ2-1, the V gene TRBV7-9; no reliable D call. V lost 3 bases and J lost 9, with 12 bases in between. The CDR3 consists of 13 residues. In germline, CDR1 is SEHNR, CDR2 FQNEAQ (reference sequence). The CDR3 here is CASSFMGTVEQFF. The CDR3 DNA is TGTGCCAGCAGCTTCATGGGAACGGTTGAGCAGTTCTTC.

The CDR3 sequence: CASSSGPRQDEKLFF. CDR3 bases: TGTGCCAGCAGCTCAGGGCCCCGACAGGATGAAAAACTGTTTTTT. V usage is TRBV5-6 and J usage is TRBJ1-4, with a possible D match to TRBD1 (6 bases). Trimming took off 3 bases at V and 6 bases at J, with 15 bases between the two ends. The CDR3 is 15 amino acids. The V gene's germline CDR1 is SGHDT and CDR2 YYEEEE.

The rearrangement uses TRBV15 and TRBJ2-5, with 8 bases matching TRBD2. TRBJ2-7 explains the end of the DNA better; the J call may be wrong. Per germline, CDR1 LNHNV and CDR2 YYDKDF (reference sequence). CDR3 length: 16 residues. CDR3 coding DNA: TGTGCCACCAGCAGGGGACTAGTGACTACCTCTGACGAGCAGTACTTC. It encodes CATSRGLVTTSDEQYF.

The chain couples TRBV5-6 to TRBJ1-4, with D unclear. The ends were cut back, 1 base at V and 8 bases at J, with 9 bases in the middle. Germline V gene sequence: CDR1 SGHDT, CDR2 YYEEEE. The length of the CDR3 is 13 residues. The DNA of the CDR3 is TGTGCCAGCAGCTTGACGTCCGGGGAAAAACTGTTTTTT. Translation gives CASSLTSGEKLFF.

The chain has TRBV28 and TRBJ1-1, with no clear D. Between the trimmed V and J ends, which lost 4 bases and 6 bases, there was a span of 6 bases. The germline CDR1 and CDR2 sequences are MDHEN and SYDVKM. The CDR3 runs to 11 residues. CDR3 residues: CASSWTAEAFF. The CDR3 DNA sequence: TGTGCCAGCAGTTGGACGGCTGAAGCTTTCTTT.

This chain uses TRBV5-1 with TRBJ2-7; 8 positions agree with TRBD1. The ends lost 7 bases at V and 0 bases at J; junction bases unmatched: 3. The CDR3 is 13 residues long. Germline values: CDR1 SGHRS, CDR2 YFSETQ. CDR3 loop: CASAGQVSYEQYF. CDR3 DNA sequence: TGCGCCAGCGCGGGACAGGTCTCCTACGAGCAGTACTTC.

The chain links TRBV21-1 to TRBJ1-3; the D call in the table, TRBD1, was not verified against the DNA. TRBV21-1 corresponds to a pseudogene. The CDR3 has 14 amino acids. The CDR3 reads CASRNRCSGNTIYF. DNA for the CDR3: TGTGCCAGCAGAAACAGGTGCTCTGGAAACACCATATATTTT.

This chain links TRBV2 with TRBJ1-5, with D unresolved. Trimming took off 2 bases at V and 6 bases at J, with 11 bases between the two ends. CDR3 length: 14 residues. Looked up from germline, CDR1 is SNHLY and CDR2 is FYNNEI. The CDR3 spells CASSERLRGQPQHF. CDR3 in DNA: TGTGCCAGCAGTGAACGGTTACGGGGTCAGCCCCAGCATTTT.

The sample holds one count of this clone. The V call is TRBV6-1, the J call TRBJ1-4, with D hard to call. The CDR3 length is 13 residues. Germline V CDR1 and CDR2: MNHNS, SASEGT. V lost 3 bases to trimming and J lost 8 bases, with 10 bases between them. The DNA of the CDR3 is TGTGCCAGCAGTGAGAATAGAGAGGAAAAACTGTTTTTT. Its protein product is CASSENREEKLFF.

The genes are TRBV27 and TRBJ2-4; TRBD2 agrees at 7 bases. Germline-derived CDR1 and CDR2 are MNHEY and SMNVEV (reference sequence). The CDR3 covers 16 residues. V lost 7 bases and J lost 0; bases outside the gene matches: 9. The CDR3 here is CASIGASGLAKNIQYF. The CDR3 region has the DNA TGTGCCAGCATTGGGGCTAGCGGTCTAGCCAAAAACATTCAGTACTTC.